The 27 T cell receptor beta chains in this list originate from one sample, sequenced in a study of chemoradiotherapy in HPV16-positive cancers. This table comes from immunoSEQ multiplex PCR, and its TCRdb copy is limited to in-frame clones, with some not included. The profile covers 30,000 to 40,000 clones, with about 77% appearing a single time and about 4.9% taken by the ten largest. The specimen was blood, collected from a patient who underwent chemoradiotherapy. The receptors were gathered from a human donor with HPV-associated anogenital cancer.

The rearrangement links TRBV7-6 to TRBJ2-2, with 10 bases fitting TRBD2. The CDR3 runs 17 residues. Trimming removed 3 bases from V and 6 bases from J; junction bases left unmatched: 10. Germline-derived CDR1 and CDR2 are SGHVS and FNYEAQ. The CDR3 DNA is TGTGCCAGCAGCTTTGTAGGAGCGGGGGGGCCGGCCGGGGAGCTGTTTTTT. Encoded protein: CASSFVGAGGPAGELFF.

The rearrangement joins TRBV5-1 to TRBJ1-1; 7 positions agree with TRBD1. Germline-derived CDR1 and CDR2 are SGHRS and YFSETQ. This CDR3 region has 14 residues. With 5 bases clipped from V and 1 base from J, the junction kept 5 bases outside the gene matches. The CDR3 is CASSSGQENTEAFF. The CDR3 DNA sequence: TGCGCCAGCAGTTCAGGACAGGAGAACACTGAAGCTTTCTTT.

The gene calls are TRBV9 and TRBJ1-2; TRBD1 matches 7 bases. Trimming removed 5 bases from V and 6 bases from J; junction bases left unmatched: 19. Germline V gene lookup returns CDR1 SGDLS and CDR2 YYNGEE. The CDR3 runs 17 residues. For the CDR3, the DNA is TGTGCCAGCAGTCTAACAATAAAGGGGGCGAAGGGGCATGGCTACACCTTC. Translated: CASSLTIKGAKGHGYTF.

The V and J genes are TRBV5-1 and TRBJ2-3, with D hard to call. The CDR3 is 13 residues long. With 3 bases removed from V and 8 bases from J, the gap between germline ends came to 13 bases. Germline loops: CDR1 SGHRS, CDR2 YFSETQ. CDR3 in DNA: TGCGCCAGCAGCTCCACCTCTCTTAGTACGCAGTATTTT. This codes for CASSSTSLSTQYF.

The chain carries TRBV13 and TRBJ1-2, with 7 bases fitting TRBD1. CDR1 and CDR2 (germline): PRHDT, FYEKMQ (reference sequence). Germline trimming cut 4 bases from V and 4 bases from J; bases unmatched to any gene: 9. The CDR3 is made up of 15 amino acids. For the CDR3, the DNA is TGTGCCAGCAGCTCCGGGACAGACCCTATCTATGGCTACACCTTC. Encoded protein: CASSSGTDPIYGYTF. The whole variable domain, remainder taken from reference TRBV13 and TRBJ1-2, is AAGVIQSPRHLIKEKRETATLKCYPIPRHDTVYWYQQGPGQDPQFLISFYEKMQSDKGSIPDRFSAQQFSDYHSELNMSSLELGDSALYFCASSSGTDPIYGYTFGSGTRLTVV.

V is TRBV5-4 and J is TRBJ1-3; D is unresolved. Deletions cut 4 bases from V and 0 bases from J, with 11 bases between. CDR3 length: 15 amino acids. Germline V gene sequence: CDR1 SGHNT, CDR2 YYREEE (reference sequence). Written as DNA, the CDR3 is TGTGCCAGCAGCCTCGGCGGGGTCTCTGGAAACACCATATATTTT. It codes for CASSLGGVSGNTIYF.

The J gene is TRBJ2-7, the V gene TRBV9; 8 nucleotides align to TRBD1. The CDR3 is 15 residues long. Germline trimming cut 3 bases from V and 2 bases from J; bases unmatched to any gene: 7. Looked up from germline, CDR1 is SGDLS and CDR2 is YYNGEE. The CDR3 DNA follows: TGTGCCAGCAGCGGGGGCCCAGGGGGCCCCTACGAGCAGTACTTC. Translated: CASSGGPGGPYEQYF.

The chain combines TRBV4-3 with TRBJ2-2, with 10 nucleotides matching TRBD2. The germline gives CDR1 LGHNA, CDR2 YSLEER. J was trimmed by 3 bases and V by 0 bases; bases with no gene match: 4. There are 17 residues in the CDR3. The CDR3 bases are TGCGCCAGCAGCCAAGACACTAGCGGGGCCTACACCGGGGAGCTGTTTTTT. It is translated as CASSQDTSGAYTGELFF.

This clone occurred once. The J gene is TRBJ2-1, the V gene TRBV5-4, with D perhaps being TRBD1 or TRBD2 (6 bases each). The CDR3 runs to 14 residues. V gave up 0 bases and J gave up 7 bases, with 11 bases separating them. CDR1 is SGHNT, CDR2 YYREEE, per germline (reference sequence). CDR3 region: CASSLVPGANEQFF. CDR3 in DNA: TGTGCCAGCAGCTTGGTACCGGGGGCGAATGAGCAGTTCTTC.

This chain connects TRBV4-1 to TRBJ2-4; 7 bases are a match to TRBD2. Germline V CDR1 and CDR2: MGHRA, YSYEKL. The junction had 8 bases not matched to a gene; V was cut back by 3 bases and J by 15 bases. The CDR3 has 12 residues. The CDR3 region has the DNA TGCGCCAGCAGCCACACTACTAGCGCCAGGTACTTC. Translated: CASSHTTSARYF.

V and J are TRBV14 and TRBJ1-5, with D possibly TRBD1 on 5 matching bases. The germline gives CDR1 SGHDN, CDR2 FVKESK. The V end was cut by 1 base, the J end by 6 bases, with 13 bases between. CDR3 length: 15 amino acids. The CDR3, as DNA: TGTGCCAGCAGCCAAGGTGGGGGGTTCGGTCAGCCCCAGCATTTT. It is translated as CASSQGGGFGQPQHF.

The chain carries TRBV9 and TRBJ1-1, with D possibly TRBD1 on 6 matching bases. Trimming pared 3 bases from V and 5 bases from J, leaving 11 bases between. Germline V lookup: CDR1 SGDLS, CDR2 YYNGEE. This CDR3 is 13 amino acids long. CDR3 sequence reads: CASSATGWTEAFF. DNA for the CDR3: TGTGCCAGCAGCGCAACAGGGTGGACTGAAGCTTTCTTT.

The chain links TRBV7-9 to TRBJ2-3; 7 positions agree with TRBD1. V lost 5 bases to trimming and J lost 4 bases; unmatched junction nucleotides: 6. Germline-derived CDR1 and CDR2 are SEHNR and FQNEAQ (reference sequence). The CDR3 sequence is 14 residues long. The CDR3 DNA is TGTGCCAGCAGCAAAGGGGGCATCGCAGATACGCAGTATTTT. Amino acid sequence: CASSKGGIADTQYF. The variable domain in full, completed from reference TRBV7-9 and TRBJ2-3, reads DTGVSQNPRHKITKRGQNVTFRCDPISEHNRLYWYRQTLGQGPEFLTYFQNEAQLEKSRLLSDRFSAERPKGSFSTLEIQRTEQGDSAMYLCASSKGGIADTQYFGPGTRLTVL.

This clone was observed a few times. The rearrangement uses TRBV4-1 and TRBJ1-3; D remains unclear. The CDR3 has 15 amino acids. The germline gives CDR1 MGHRA, CDR2 YSYEKL. The V and J ends lost 6 bases and 0 bases respectively, with 12 bases between them. The CDR3 sequence is CASSPGLVSGNTIYF. The CDR3 DNA sequence: TGCGCCAGCAGTCCCGGTCTCGTCTCTGGAAACACCATATATTTT.

This clone was seen a single time. The CDR3 DNA reads as TGTGCCAGCAGCATAACGGGACAGGGGGCCGGGGAGCTGTTTTTT. This encodes CASSITGQGAGELFF. The chain joins TRBV11-3 to TRBJ2-2; 11 nucleotides match TRBD1. V lost 5 bases to trimming and J lost 6 bases; unmatched junction nucleotides: 5. Looked up from germline, CDR1 is SGHNT and CDR2 is YENEEA. The CDR3 runs 15 residues. Complete variable domain (other parts from reference TRBV11-3 and TRBJ2-2): EAGVVQSPRYKIIEKKQPVAFWCNPISGHNTLYWYLQNLGQGPELLIRYENEEAVDDSQLPKDRFSAERLKGVDSTLKIQPAELGDSAVYLCASSITGQGAGELFFGEGSRLTVL.

This chain connects TRBV5-1 to TRBJ1-1; 8 nucleotides align to TRBD1. The CDR3 length is 16 residues. V lost 4 bases to trimming and J lost 4 bases; unmatched junction nucleotides: 12. Germline CDR1 SGHRS, CDR2 YFSETQ. CDR3 residues: CASSLSDRVETTEAFF. CDR3 sequence (DNA): TGCGCCAGCAGCCTGTCGGACAGGGTGGAAACCACTGAAGCTTTCTTT.

The chain recombines TRBV7-9 with TRBJ1-1; tentatively, D is TRBD1 (5 bases). V lost 5 bases to trimming and J lost 4 bases, with 17 bases between them. CDR1 is SEHNR and CDR2 is FQNEAQ in the germline V gene (reference sequence). The CDR3 runs to 15 residues. The CDR3 loop reads CASSRDFAGSTEAFF. As DNA, the CDR3 is TGTGCCAGCAGCCGAGACTTCGCAGGGAGCACTGAAGCTTTCTTT.

This rearrangement joins TRBV27 to TRBJ2-2; D uncertain. Trimming pared 2 bases from V and 1 base from J, leaving 2 bases between. This CDR3 has 13 amino acids. CDR1 and CDR2 from the germline V gene are MNHEY and SMNVEV (reference sequence). CDR3 nucleotide sequence: TGTGCCAGCAGTTTAATGAACACCGGGGAGCTGTTTTTT. Protein: CASSLMNTGELFF.

The chain carries TRBV5-5 and TRBJ2-7, with 7 bases identical to TRBD1. This CDR3 spans 13 amino acids. Germline V CDR1 and CDR2: SGHKS, YYEKEE (reference sequence). Trimming at V came to 2 bases and at J to 3 bases, leaving 2 bases not matched to a gene. CDR3 in DNA: TGTGCCAGCAGCTTACAGGGGTACTACGAGCAGTACTTC. It specifies CASSLQGYYEQYF.

This clone was observed a single time. The rearrangement links TRBV28 to TRBJ2-1, with D maybe TRBD1 (7 bases). Per the germline V gene, CDR1 is MDHEN and CDR2 is SYDVKM. V shed 6 bases and J shed 10 bases, with 13 bases lying between them. CDR3 length equals 12 residues. The CDR3 coding sequence is TGTGCCAGCAGCCTCAGGGGGGACGAGCAGTTCTTC. Encoded protein: CASSLRGDEQFF.

This chain connects TRBV5-1 to TRBJ1-2; 7 positions agree with TRBD1. Germline V lookup: CDR1 SGHRS, CDR2 YFSETQ. V was pared by 0 bases and J by 8 bases, with 16 bases of the junction left unmatched. The CDR3 is made up of 17 amino acids. CDR3 amino acids: CASSLDFRKGGAGGYTF. CDR3 nucleotides: TGCGCCAGCAGCTTGGATTTTCGTAAAGGGGGCGCGGGAGGCTACACCTTC.

This clone was seen a handful of times. The chain links TRBV5-1 to TRBJ1-4; D may be TRBD1 (6 bases). This CDR3 is 14 amino acids long. The V end lost 4 bases, the J end lost 8 bases, and 15 bases lay between the germline ends. CDR1 and CDR2 (germline): SGHRS, YFSETQ. The DNA for the CDR3 is TGCGCCAGCAGCGCCGAGGGGGTGGGGGAAAAACTGTTTTTT. Amino acids: CASSAEGVGEKLFF.

CDR3 in amino acids: CASSPGGYNYGYTF. The CDR3 nucleotides read TGTGCCAGCAGTCCAGGGGGCTACAACTATGGCTACACCTTC. J is TRBJ1-2 and V is TRBV7-9; 8 nucleotides align to TRBD1. CDR1 and CDR2 from the germline V gene are SEHNR and FQNEAQ (reference sequence). This CDR3 region has 14 residues. V shed 6 bases and J 2 bases; nucleotides not matched to a gene: 5.

The chain is built from TRBV2 and TRBJ2-7; D gene ambiguous. CDR1 is SNHLY, CDR2 FYNNEI, per germline. V shed 2 bases and J shed 7 bases, with 18 bases lying between them. The CDR3 runs to 15 residues. The CDR3 region is CASSEPASGLGEQYF. As DNA, the CDR3 is TGTGCCAGCAGTGAACCAGCATCCGGTTTGGGGGAGCAGTACTTC.

Details on this clone: The sample has other DNA sequences that encode this CDR3 too. The chain recombines TRBV19 with TRBJ1-2; D gene unclear. Germline CDR1 reads LNHDA; CDR2 reads SQIVND (reference sequence). The CDR3 totals 12 residues. The ends were cut back, 2 bases at V and 5 bases at J, with 6 bases in the middle. CDR3 bases: TGTGCCAGTAGTATATCAGTATATGGCTACACCTTC. Amino acids: CASSISVYGYTF.

V and J are TRBV5-1 and TRBJ2-2; TRBD1 matches at 10 bases. The CDR3 runs 15 residues. V gave up 4 bases and J gave up 7 bases; unmatched junction bases: 7. In germline, CDR1 is SGHRS, CDR2 YFSETQ. Here the CDR3 reads CASSPGQGTGGELFF. CDR3 bases: TGCGCCAGCAGCCCGGGACAGGGGACTGGCGGGGAGCTGTTTTTT.

The chain carries TRBV10-3 and TRBJ1-4, with TRBD1 matching 7 bases. Germline CDR1 ENHRY, CDR2 SYGVKD. Trimming took 6 bases from V and 1 from J; bases not matched to a gene: 5. The CDR3 is 15 residues long. In DNA form, the CDR3 reads TGTGCCATCAGCCCCAGGACAGGAACTAATGAAAAACTGTTTTTT. Translation: CAISPRTGTNEKLFF.